The 8 T cell receptor beta chains below come from one sample, sequenced in a study of T-cell memory formation after mild COVID-19. TCRdb fed the 5' RACE reads into MiXCR, producing one record per CDR3 protein. The sample yields 300,000 to 350,000 distinct CDR3 sequences, approximately 13% seen once. Sequenced: PBMCs or a T cell subset sorted from them (not recorded which). The source is a man aged 18 to 30 who had mild COVID-19 (a few samples of this study predate the infection). Cell type and time point are not known.

This clonotype was detected ten times or more. This rearrangement joins TRBV5-5 to TRBJ2-1; 11 positions match TRBD1. CDR1 and CDR2 (germline): SGHKS, YYEKEE (reference sequence). This CDR3 has 15 residues. The V and J ends lost 4 bases and 7 bases, in that order; junction bases with no gene match: 7. CDR3 in DNA: TGTGCCAGCAGCGCCGGGACAGGGGGGACGAATGAGCAGTTCTTC. Amino acid sequence: CASSAGTGGTNEQFF. Based on the CDR3 plus reference TRBV5-5 and TRBJ2-1, the full variable domain is DAGVTQSPTHLIKTRGQQVTLRCSPISGHKSVSWYQQVLGQGPQFIFQYYEKEERGRGNFPDRFSARQFPNYSSELNVNALLLGDSALYLCASSAGTGGTNEQFFGPGTRLTVL.

This clonotype appeared a single time. CDR3 in DNA: TGCAGTCAACATCTCGGGACACCCAACTATGGCTACACCTTC. This encodes CSQHLGTPNYGYTF. The J gene is TRBJ1-2, the V gene TRBV20-1; perhaps TRBD1 as D (6 bases). CDR3 length: 14 amino acids. V dropped 8 bases and J dropped 2 bases, with 18 bases sitting between them. CDR1 and CDR2 (germline): DFQATT, SNEGSKA (reference sequence).

The V gene is TRBV6-6, the J gene TRBJ1-2; 8 bases are a match to TRBD1. After removal of 6 bases from V and 3 bases from J, the junction contained 3 bases not matched to a gene. The CDR3 loop spans 13 amino acids. Looked up from germline, CDR1 is MNHNY and CDR2 is SVGAGI (reference sequence). This CDR3 reads CASRTGDDYGYTF. The CDR3 region has the DNA TGTGCCAGCAGGACAGGGGACGACTATGGCTACACCTTC.

This clonotype was seen a handful of times. V is TRBV30 and J is TRBJ1-1; D is undetermined. V was pared by 3 bases and J by 2 bases, with 16 bases between. The CDR3 has 15 amino acids. Germline V gene data show CDR1 as GTSNPN and CDR2 as SVGIG (reference sequence). CDR3 bases: TGTGCCTGGAGATACGATACCCTCTCCAACACTGAAGCTTTCTTT. It codes for CAWRYDTLSNTEAFF.

This clonotype was detected a few times. V gene TRBV10-1 combines with J gene TRBJ2-7, with D maybe TRBD1 (6 bases). The CDR3 has 14 residues. Trimming removed 5 bases at V and 6 bases at J, with 17 bases between. From germline, CDR1 is WNHNN and CDR2 SYGVQD (reference sequence). The CDR3 DNA is TGCGCCAGCAGTCGGGACACCTCCCTCGTCGAGCAGTACTTC. It specifies CASSRDTSLVEQYF.

This clonotype was detected a few times. The V gene is TRBV2, the J gene TRBJ2-1; D gene unclear. The CDR3 runs 14 residues. Germline loops: CDR1 SNHLY, CDR2 FYNNEI. Between the trimmed V and J ends, which lost 9 bases and 2 bases, there was a span of 14 bases. The CDR3 sequence: CARTTNGTYNEQFF. CDR3 in DNA: TGTGCCAGGACAACAAACGGCACCTACAATGAGCAGTTCTTC.

The chain carries TRBV4-1 and TRBJ1-3, with D unclear. Germline V CDR1 and CDR2: MGHRA, YSYEKL. The length of the CDR3 is 16 residues. V gave up 2 bases and J gave up 0 bases, with 11 bases separating them. The CDR3 region is CASSQLALLSGNTIYF. CDR3 bases: TGCGCCAGCAGCCAACTGGCCCTCCTCTCTGGAAACACCATATATTTT.

This clonotype was recorded many times. The chain is built from TRBV9 and TRBJ2-3, with 8 bases matching TRBD2. The germline CDR1 and CDR2 sequences are SGDLS and YYNGEE. V trimming: 2 bases; J trimming: 0 bases; junction bases outside the gene matches: 2. The CDR3 length is 15 residues. The chain's CDR3 is CASSVVAGSTDTQYF. CDR3 nucleotide sequence: TGTGCCAGCAGCGTGGTAGCGGGGAGCACAGATACGCAGTATTTT.